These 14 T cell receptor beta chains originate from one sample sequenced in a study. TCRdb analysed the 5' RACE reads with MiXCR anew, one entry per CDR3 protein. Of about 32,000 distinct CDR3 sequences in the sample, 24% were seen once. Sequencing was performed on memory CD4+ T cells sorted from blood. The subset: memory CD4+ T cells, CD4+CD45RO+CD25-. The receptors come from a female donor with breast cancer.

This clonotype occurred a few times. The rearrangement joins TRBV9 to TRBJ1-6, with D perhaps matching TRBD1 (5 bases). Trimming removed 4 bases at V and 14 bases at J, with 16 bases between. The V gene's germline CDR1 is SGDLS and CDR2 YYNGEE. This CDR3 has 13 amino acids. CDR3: CASSPGAGYALHF. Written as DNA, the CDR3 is TGTGCCAGCAGCCCTGGGGCGGGGTATGCCCTCCACTTT.

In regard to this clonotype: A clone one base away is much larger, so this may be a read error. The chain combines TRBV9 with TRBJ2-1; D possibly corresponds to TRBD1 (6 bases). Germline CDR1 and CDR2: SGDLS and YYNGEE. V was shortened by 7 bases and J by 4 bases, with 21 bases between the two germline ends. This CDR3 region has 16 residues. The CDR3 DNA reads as TGTGCCAGCGGCGACCCAGGGGTCCTTCCTTACAATGAGCAGTTCTTC. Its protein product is CASGDPGVLPYNEQFF.

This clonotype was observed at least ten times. The CDR3 protein is CASSSSGAQPQHF. The CDR3 nucleotides read TGTGCCAGCAGCTCCTCAGGGGCTCAGCCCCAGCATTTT. The rearrangement links TRBV7-9 to TRBJ1-5, with a possible D match to TRBD1 (6 bases). Germline CDR1 SEHNR, CDR2 FQNEAQ (reference sequence). The CDR3 is made up of 13 amino acids. Trimming removed 4 bases from V and 6 bases from J, with 10 bases in between.

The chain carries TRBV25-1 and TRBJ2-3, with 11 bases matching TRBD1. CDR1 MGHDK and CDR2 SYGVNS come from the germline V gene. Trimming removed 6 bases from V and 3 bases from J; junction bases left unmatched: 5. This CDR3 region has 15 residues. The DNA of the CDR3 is TGTGCCAGCAGGGCGGGACAGGGGGTAACAGATACGCAGTATTTT. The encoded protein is CASRAGQGVTDTQYF. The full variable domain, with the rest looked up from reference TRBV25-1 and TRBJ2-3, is EADIYQTPRYLVIGTGKKITLECSQTMGHDKMYWYQQDPGMELHLIHYSYGVNSTEKGDLSSESTVSRIRTEHFPLTLESARPSHTSQYLCASRAGQGVTDTQYFGPGTRLTVL.

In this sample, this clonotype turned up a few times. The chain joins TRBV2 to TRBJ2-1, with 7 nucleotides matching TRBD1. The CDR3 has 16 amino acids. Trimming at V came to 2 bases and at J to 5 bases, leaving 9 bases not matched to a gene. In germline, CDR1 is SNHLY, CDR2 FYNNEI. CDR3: CASSERWGTAHNEQFF. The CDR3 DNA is TGTGCCAGCAGTGAACGATGGGGGACAGCCCACAATGAGCAGTTCTTC.

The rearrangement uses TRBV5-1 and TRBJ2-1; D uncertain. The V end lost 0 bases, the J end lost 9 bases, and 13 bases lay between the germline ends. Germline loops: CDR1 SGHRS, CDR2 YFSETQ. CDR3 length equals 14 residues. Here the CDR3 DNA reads TGCGCCAGCAGCTTGGGGCACGAAGAGCCTGAGCAGTTCTTC. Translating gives CASSLGHEEPEQFF. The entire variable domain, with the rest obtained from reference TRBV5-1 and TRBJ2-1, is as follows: KAGVTQTPRYLIKTRGQQVTLSCSPISGHRSVSWYQQTPGQGLQFLFEYFSETQRNKGNFPGRFSGRQFSNSRSEMNVSTLELGDSALYLCASSLGHEEPEQFFGPGTRLTVL.

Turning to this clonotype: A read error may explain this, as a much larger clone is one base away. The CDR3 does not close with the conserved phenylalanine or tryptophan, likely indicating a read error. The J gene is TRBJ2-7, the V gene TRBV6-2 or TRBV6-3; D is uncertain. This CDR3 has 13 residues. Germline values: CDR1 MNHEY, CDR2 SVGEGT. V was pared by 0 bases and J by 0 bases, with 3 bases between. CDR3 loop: CASSYSSSYEQYL. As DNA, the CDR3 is TGTGCCAGCAGTTACTCCAGCTCCTACGAGCAGTACCTC.

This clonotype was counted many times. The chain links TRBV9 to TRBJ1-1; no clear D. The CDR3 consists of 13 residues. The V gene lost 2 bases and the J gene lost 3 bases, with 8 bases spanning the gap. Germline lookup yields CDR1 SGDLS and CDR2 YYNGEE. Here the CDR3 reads CASSVAYYTEAFF. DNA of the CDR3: TGTGCCAGCAGCGTCGCGTACTACACTGAAGCTTTCTTT. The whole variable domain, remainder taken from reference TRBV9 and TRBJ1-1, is DSGVTQTPKHLITATGQRVTLRCSPRSGDLSVYWYQQSLDQGLQFLIQYYNGEERAKGNILERFSAQQFPDLHSELNLSSLELGDSALYFCASSVAYYTEAFFGQGTRLTVV.

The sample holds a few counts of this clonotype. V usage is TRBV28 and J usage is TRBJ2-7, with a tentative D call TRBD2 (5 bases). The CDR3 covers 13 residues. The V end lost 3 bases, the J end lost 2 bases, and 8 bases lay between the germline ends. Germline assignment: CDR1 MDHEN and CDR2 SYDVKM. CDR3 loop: CASSLVGTYEQYF. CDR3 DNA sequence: TGTGCCAGCAGTTTGGTCGGGACCTACGAGCAGTACTTC.

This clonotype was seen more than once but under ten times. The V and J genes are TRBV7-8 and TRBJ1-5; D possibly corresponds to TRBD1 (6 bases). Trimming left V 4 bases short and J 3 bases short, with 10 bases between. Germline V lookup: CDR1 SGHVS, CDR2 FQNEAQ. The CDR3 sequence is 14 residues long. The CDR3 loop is CASSSRDNNQPQHF. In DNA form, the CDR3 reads TGTGCCAGCAGCTCCCGGGACAACAATCAGCCCCAGCATTTT. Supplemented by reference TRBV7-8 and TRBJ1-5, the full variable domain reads GAGVSQSPRYKVAKRGQDVALRCDPISGHVSLFWYQQALGQGPEFLTYFQNEAQLDKSGLPSDRFFAERPEGSVSTLKIQRTQQEDSAVYLCASSSRDNNQPQHFGDGTRLSIL.

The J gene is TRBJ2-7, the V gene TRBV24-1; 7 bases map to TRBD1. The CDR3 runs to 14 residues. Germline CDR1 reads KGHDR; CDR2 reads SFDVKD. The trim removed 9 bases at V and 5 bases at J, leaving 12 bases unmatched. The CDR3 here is CATADRVKANEQYF. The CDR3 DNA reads TGTGCCACCGCCGACAGGGTTAAAGCGAACGAGCAGTACTTC.

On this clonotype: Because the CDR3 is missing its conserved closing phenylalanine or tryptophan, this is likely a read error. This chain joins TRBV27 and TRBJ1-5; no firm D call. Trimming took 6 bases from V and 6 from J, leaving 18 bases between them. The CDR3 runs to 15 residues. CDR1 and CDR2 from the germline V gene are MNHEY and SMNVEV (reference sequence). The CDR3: CASRGLGYLGQPQHV. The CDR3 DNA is TGTGCCAGCAGAGGCCTTGGGTACCTCGGTCAGCCCCAGCATGTT.

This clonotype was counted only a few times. CDR3 coding DNA: TGTGCCAGCAGCCAATGGACTAGCGGGGAGATGGATACGCAGTATTTT. It translates to CASSQWTSGEMDTQYF. The chain links TRBV4-2 to TRBJ2-3, with 12 bases that match TRBD2. Trimming took 2 bases from V and 6 from J; bases not matched to a gene: 6. Germline CDR1 LGHNA, CDR2 YNFKEQ. This CDR3 is built from 16 residues.

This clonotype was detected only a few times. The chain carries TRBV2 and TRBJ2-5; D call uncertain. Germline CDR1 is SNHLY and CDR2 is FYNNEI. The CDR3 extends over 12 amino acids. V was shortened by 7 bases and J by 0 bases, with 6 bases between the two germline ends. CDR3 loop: CASKAYQETQYF. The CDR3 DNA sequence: TGTGCCAGCAAGGCCTACCAAGAGACCCAGTACTTC.